The present T cell receptor (beta chain) was sequenced within a study of early T cells in non-severe SARS-CoV-2 infection. This clonotype has a count of ten or more. CDR3 length: 17 residues. Trimming took 4 bases from V and 0 from J; bases not matched to a gene: 7. The germline V gene has CDR1 LGHDT and CDR2 YNNKEL (reference sequence). Individual cDNA molecules each received unique molecular identifiers attached to them. In TCRdb, the 5' RACE reads were re-called with MiXCR into one record per CDR3 protein. The repertoire holds some 50,000 distinct CDR3 sequences, more than 9% seen once, with 4% to 5% in the top ten.

The chain couples TRBV3-1 to TRBJ2-1; TRBD2 agrees at 9 bases. The sample comprised whole blood. This clonotype was obtained from an adult who was a healthcare worker with PCR-confirmed SARS-CoV-2 infection or an uninfected control (not recorded which). CDR3 coding DNA: TGTGCCAGCAGCCGTCTAGCGGGGCTAAACTCCTACAATGAGCAGTTCTTC. It is translated as CASSRLAGLNSYNEQFF.